This T cell receptor beta chain is from a study of shared clonotypes between healthy human individuals. Study-level points and caveats: Compared with memory subsets, naive subsets generally had larger estimated richness.

Clones were read by immunoSEQ multiplex PCR, and TCRdb kept only the in-frame ones, dropping some. The sample yields 2 million to 3 million clones, 90% to 95% seen once. To note about this clone: What it binds is not known.

The CDR3 consists of 18 residues. CDR1 is MNHNS, CDR2 SASEGT, per germline. The junction had 21 bases not matched to a gene; V was cut back by 2 bases and J by 15 bases. This TCR derives from a man aged 18 to 29 in good health. Some clones in this sample may be carry-over from other donors' samples. The sample was naive CD4+ T cells from PBMCs. This sample's subset: CD45RA+ positively selected. V is TRBV6-1 and J is TRBJ2-1, with TRBD2 matching 11 bases. The CDR3 sequence: CASSESPGLAGLSRGPFF. The CDR3 coding sequence is TGTGCCAGCAGTGAATCTCCTGGACTAGCGGGCCTCTCGAGGGGTCCGTTCTTC.